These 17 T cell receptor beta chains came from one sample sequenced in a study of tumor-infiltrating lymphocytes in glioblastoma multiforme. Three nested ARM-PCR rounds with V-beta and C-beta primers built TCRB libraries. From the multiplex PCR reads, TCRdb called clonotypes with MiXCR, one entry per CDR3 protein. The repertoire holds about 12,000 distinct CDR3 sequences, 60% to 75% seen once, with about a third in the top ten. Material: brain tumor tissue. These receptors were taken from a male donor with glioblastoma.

CDR3 nucleotides: TGCAGTGCTAGAGCTATTAGCAGGGGGGCACCCGATACGCAGTATTTT. Protein product: CSARAISRGAPDTQYF. The rearrangement links TRBV20-1 to TRBJ2-3, with a tentative D call TRBD1 (7 bases). CDR1 is DFQATT and CDR2 is SNEGSKA in the germline V gene (reference sequence). Trimming left V 1 base short and J 6 bases short, with 20 bases between. CDR3 length: 16 residues.

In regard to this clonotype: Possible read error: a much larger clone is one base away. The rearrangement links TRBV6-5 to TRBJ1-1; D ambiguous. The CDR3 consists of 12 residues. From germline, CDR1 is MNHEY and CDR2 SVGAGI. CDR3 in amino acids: CASSYSNSEAFF. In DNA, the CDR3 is TGTGCCAGCAGTTACTCGAACTCTGAAGCTTTCTTT.

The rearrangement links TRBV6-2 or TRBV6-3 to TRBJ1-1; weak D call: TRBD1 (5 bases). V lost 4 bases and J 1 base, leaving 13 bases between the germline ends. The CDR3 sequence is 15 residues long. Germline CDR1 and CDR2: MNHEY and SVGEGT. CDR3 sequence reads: CASSSGTGSNTEAFF. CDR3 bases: TGTGCCAGCAGTTCGGGAACAGGATCGAACACTGAAGCTTTCTTT.

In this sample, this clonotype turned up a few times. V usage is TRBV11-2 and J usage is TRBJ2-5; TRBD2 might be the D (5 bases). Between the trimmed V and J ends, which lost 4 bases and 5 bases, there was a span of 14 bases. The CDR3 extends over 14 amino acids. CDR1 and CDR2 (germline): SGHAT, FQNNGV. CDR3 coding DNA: TGTGCCAGCAGCTCCTTCGGGATGGGGGAGACCCAGTACTTC. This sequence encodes CASSSFGMGETQYF.

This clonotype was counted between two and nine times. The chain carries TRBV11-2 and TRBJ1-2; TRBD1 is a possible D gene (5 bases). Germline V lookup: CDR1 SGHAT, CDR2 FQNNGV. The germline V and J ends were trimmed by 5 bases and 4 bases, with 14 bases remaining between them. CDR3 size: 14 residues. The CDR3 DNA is TGTGCCAGCAGCCCTGGACATCTTAGCTATGGCTACACCTTC. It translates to CASSPGHLSYGYTF.

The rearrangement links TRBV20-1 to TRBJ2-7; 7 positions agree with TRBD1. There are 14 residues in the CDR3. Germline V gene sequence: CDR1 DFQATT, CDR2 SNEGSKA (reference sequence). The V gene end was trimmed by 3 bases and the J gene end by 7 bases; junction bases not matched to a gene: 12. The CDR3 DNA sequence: TGCAGTGCTAGCGCGACAGGGAGAGGGCGTGAGCAGTACTTC. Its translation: CSASATGRGREQYF.

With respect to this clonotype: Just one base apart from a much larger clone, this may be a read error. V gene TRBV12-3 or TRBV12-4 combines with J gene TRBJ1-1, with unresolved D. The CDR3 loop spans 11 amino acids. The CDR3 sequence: CVSTFGLEAFF. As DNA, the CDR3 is TGTGTCAGCACCTTCGGACTTGAAGCTTTCTTT.

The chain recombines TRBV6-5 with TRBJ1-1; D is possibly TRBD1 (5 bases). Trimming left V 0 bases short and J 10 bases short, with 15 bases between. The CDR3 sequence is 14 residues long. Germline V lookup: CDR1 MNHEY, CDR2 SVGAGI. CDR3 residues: CASSYSIWGIGAFF. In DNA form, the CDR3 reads TGTGCCAGCAGTTACTCGATCTGGGGGATTGGAGCTTTCTTT.

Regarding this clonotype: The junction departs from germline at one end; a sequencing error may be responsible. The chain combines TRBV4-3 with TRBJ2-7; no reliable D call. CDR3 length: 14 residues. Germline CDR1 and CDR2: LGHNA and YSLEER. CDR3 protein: CASSQDRGSYEQHF. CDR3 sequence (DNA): TGCGCCAGCAGCCAAGACAGAGGAAGCTACGAGCAGCACTTC.

This CDR3 reads CASSLAGGSYNEQFF. DNA for the CDR3: TGTGCCAGCAGCTTAGCGGGAGGGTCCTACAATGAGCAGTTCTTC. The rearrangement uses TRBV11-1 and TRBJ2-1; 7 positions agree with TRBD2. The length of the CDR3 is 15 residues. Germline V CDR1 and CDR2: SGHAT, FQDESV (reference sequence). V dropped 0 bases and J dropped 1; count of bases not matched to a gene: 0. Supplemented by reference TRBV11-1 and TRBJ2-1, the full variable domain reads EAEVAQSPRYKITEKSQAVAFWCDPISGHATLYWYRQILGQGPELLVQFQDESVVDDSQLPKDRFSAERLKGVDSTLKIQPAELGDSAMYLCASSLAGGSYNEQFFGPGTRLTVL.

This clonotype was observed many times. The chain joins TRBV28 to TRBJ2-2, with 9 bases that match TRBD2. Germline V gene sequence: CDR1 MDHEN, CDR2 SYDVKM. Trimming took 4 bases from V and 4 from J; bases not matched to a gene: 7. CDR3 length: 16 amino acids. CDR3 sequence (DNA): TGTGCCAGCAGTTCTGGAGCGGGAGGACGCACCGGGGAGCTGTTTTTT. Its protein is CASSSGAGGRTGELFF.

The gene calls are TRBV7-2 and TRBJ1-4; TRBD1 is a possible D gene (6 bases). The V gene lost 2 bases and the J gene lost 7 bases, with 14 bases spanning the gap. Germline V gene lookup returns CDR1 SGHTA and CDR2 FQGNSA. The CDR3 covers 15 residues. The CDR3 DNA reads TGTGCCAGCAGCTTAACGACAGGTTGGGGTGAAAAACTGTTTTTT. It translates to CASSLTTGWGEKLFF.

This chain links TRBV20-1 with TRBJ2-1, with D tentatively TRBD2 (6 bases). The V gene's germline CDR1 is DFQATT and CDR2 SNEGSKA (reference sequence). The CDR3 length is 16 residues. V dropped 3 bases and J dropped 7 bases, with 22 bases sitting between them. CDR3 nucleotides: TGCAGTGCTAGTCGACCGGAATTAGCGGTAATGAATGAGCAGTTCTTC. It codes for CSASRPELAVMNEQFF.

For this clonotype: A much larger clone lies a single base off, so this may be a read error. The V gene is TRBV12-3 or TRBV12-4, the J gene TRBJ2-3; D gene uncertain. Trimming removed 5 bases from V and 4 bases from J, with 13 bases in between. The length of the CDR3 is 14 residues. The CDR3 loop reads CASSPKGNPDTQYF. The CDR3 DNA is TGTGCCAGCAGTCCCAAAGGTAATCCAGATACGCAGTATTTT.

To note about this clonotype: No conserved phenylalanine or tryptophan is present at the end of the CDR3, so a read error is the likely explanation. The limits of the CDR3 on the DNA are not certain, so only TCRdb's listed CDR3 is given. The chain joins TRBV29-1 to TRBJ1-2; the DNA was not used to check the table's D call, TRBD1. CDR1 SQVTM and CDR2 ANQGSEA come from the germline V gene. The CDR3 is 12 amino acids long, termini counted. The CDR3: CSVEAGHYGYII.

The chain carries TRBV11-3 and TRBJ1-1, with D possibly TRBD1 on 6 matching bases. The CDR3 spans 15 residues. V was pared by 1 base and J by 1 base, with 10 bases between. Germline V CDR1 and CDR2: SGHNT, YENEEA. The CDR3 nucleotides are TGTGCCAGCAGCTTAGTGGGCAGGGGGAACACTGAAGCTTTCTTT. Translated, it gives CASSLVGRGNTEAFF.

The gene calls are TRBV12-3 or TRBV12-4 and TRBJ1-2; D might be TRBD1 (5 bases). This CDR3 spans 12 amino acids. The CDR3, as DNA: TGTGTAAGCAGGGAGGACGGGGCTGGCTACACCTTC. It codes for CVSREDGAGYTF.